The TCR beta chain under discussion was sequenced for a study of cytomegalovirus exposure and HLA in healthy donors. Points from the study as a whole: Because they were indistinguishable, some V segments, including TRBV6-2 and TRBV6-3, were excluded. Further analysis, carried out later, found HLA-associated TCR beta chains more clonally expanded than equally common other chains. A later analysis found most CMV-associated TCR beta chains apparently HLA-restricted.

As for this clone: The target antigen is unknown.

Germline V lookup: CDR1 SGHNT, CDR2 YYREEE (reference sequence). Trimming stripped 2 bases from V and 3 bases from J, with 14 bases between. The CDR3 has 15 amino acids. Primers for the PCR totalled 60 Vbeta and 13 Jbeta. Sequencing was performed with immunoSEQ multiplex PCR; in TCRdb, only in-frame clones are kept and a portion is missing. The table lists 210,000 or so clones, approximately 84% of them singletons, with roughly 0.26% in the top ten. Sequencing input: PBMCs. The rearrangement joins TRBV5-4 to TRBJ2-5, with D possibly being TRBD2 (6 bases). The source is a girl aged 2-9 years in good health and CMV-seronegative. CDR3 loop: CASSFGRGREETQYF. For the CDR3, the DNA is TGTGCCAGCAGCTTTGGGCGGGGACGAGAAGAGACCCAGTACTTC. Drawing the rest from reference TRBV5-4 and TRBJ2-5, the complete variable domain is ETGVTQSPTHLIKTRGQQVTLRCSSQSGHNTVSWYQQALGQGPQFIFQYYREEENGRGNFPPRFSGLQFPNYSSELNVNALELDDSALYLCASSFGRGREETQYFGPGTRLLVL.